This is a list of T cell receptor beta chains from one sample in a study of blood T cells in healthy people across ages. TCRdb re-analysed the 5' RACE reads in MiXCR, keeping a single row per CDR3 protein. The repertoire holds hundreds of thousands of distinct CDR3 sequences, with around three fifths as singletons. The sequencing input was blood. The source of these receptors is a man aged 55 to 70 in good health. Both conserved end residues are part of each CDR3. Fields, in order: V gene, clone size, J gene, D gene, CDR3 DNA, CDR3 protein. A D gene is named only where the DNA matches it firmly. The size entry is marked missing in some rows and otherwise reads once, few, many or a size class.

TRBV25-1	many	TRBJ1-2	-	TGTGCCAGCAGTGGAGGCTATGGCTACACCTTC	CASSGGYGYTF
TRBV6-5	-	TRBJ2-7	-	TGTGCCAGCAGTAATCAGGGATCCCTCTACGAGCAGTACTTC	CASSNQGSLYEQYF
TRBV29-1	-	TRBJ1-1	-	TGCAGCGTTGAACGAGGGGCCGAGAACACTGAAGCTTTCTTT	CSVERGAENTEAFF
TRBV28	-	TRBJ2-3	-	TGTGCCAGCAGCGGACAGTTAGGCACAGATACGCAGTATTTT	CASSGQLGTDTQYF
TRBV6-2/TRBV6-3	-	TRBJ1-4	-	TGTGCCAGCAGCGACGGGCAGGGCGATGAAAAACTGTTTTTT	CASSDGQGDEKLFF
TRBV10-3	-	TRBJ2-5	-	TGTGCCATCAGTGGCCCCGGTAGGGACCAAGAGACCCAGTACTTC	CAISGPGRDQETQYF
TRBV12-3/TRBV12-4	-	TRBJ1-5	TRBD1	TGTGCCAGCAGTTTGGGGACAGTTAGCAATCAGCCCCAGCATTTT	CASSLGTVSNQPQHF
TRBV12-3/TRBV12-4	-	TRBJ2-7	-	TGTGCCAGTACGGAGGGTCCGACAAACTACGAGCAGTACTTC	CASTEGPTNYEQYF
TRBV28	-	TRBJ1-5	TRBD1	TGTGCCAGCAGTCACCGGACAGGGGGAATCAATCAGCCCCAGCATTTT	CASSHRTGGINQPQHF
TRBV5-1	-	TRBJ2-1	TRBD2	TGCGCCAGCAGCCAAACGGGACTAGCGGGGGGCAATGAGCAGTTCTTC	CASSQTGLAGGNEQFF
TRBV11-2	few	TRBJ1-2	-	TGTGCCAGCAGTTTAGACTGGGGGGGCGGTAATCCCTATGGCTACACCTTC	CASSLDWGGGNPYGYTF
TRBV18	once	TRBJ2-1	TRBD2	TGTGCCAGCTCACCGCGGGGGGCGGGTAGCGCAAGCTCCTACAATGAGCAGTTCTTC	CASSPRGAGSASSYNEQFF
TRBV12-3/TRBV12-4	-	TRBJ1-2	-	TGTGCCAGCAGTCCCCGACCAGGGGGCTACACCTTC	CASSPRPGGYTF
TRBV12-3/TRBV12-4	-	TRBJ1-4	TRBD1	TGTGCCAGCAGCGCCCGGGCAGGGGGTGAAAAACTGTTTTTT	CASSARAGGEKLFF
TRBV10-3	-	TRBJ1-1	-	TGTGCCATTACCCCACAGGGACAGAACACTGAAGCTTTCTTT	CAITPQGQNTEAFF
TRBV6-1	once	TRBJ2-7	TRBD1	TGTGCCAGCAGTGGTAACTCACAGGGGTACGAGCAGTACTTC	CASSGNSQGYEQYF
TRBV7-2	-	TRBJ2-4	TRBD2	TGTGCCAGCAGTCCGAGACTAGCCCCCTCTAACATTCAGTACTTC	CASSPRLAPSNIQYF
TRBV20-1	many	TRBJ2-1	TRBD2	TGCAGTGCCCGAGCAAGCGGGGGGGCCAATGAGCAGTTCTTC	CSARASGGANEQFF